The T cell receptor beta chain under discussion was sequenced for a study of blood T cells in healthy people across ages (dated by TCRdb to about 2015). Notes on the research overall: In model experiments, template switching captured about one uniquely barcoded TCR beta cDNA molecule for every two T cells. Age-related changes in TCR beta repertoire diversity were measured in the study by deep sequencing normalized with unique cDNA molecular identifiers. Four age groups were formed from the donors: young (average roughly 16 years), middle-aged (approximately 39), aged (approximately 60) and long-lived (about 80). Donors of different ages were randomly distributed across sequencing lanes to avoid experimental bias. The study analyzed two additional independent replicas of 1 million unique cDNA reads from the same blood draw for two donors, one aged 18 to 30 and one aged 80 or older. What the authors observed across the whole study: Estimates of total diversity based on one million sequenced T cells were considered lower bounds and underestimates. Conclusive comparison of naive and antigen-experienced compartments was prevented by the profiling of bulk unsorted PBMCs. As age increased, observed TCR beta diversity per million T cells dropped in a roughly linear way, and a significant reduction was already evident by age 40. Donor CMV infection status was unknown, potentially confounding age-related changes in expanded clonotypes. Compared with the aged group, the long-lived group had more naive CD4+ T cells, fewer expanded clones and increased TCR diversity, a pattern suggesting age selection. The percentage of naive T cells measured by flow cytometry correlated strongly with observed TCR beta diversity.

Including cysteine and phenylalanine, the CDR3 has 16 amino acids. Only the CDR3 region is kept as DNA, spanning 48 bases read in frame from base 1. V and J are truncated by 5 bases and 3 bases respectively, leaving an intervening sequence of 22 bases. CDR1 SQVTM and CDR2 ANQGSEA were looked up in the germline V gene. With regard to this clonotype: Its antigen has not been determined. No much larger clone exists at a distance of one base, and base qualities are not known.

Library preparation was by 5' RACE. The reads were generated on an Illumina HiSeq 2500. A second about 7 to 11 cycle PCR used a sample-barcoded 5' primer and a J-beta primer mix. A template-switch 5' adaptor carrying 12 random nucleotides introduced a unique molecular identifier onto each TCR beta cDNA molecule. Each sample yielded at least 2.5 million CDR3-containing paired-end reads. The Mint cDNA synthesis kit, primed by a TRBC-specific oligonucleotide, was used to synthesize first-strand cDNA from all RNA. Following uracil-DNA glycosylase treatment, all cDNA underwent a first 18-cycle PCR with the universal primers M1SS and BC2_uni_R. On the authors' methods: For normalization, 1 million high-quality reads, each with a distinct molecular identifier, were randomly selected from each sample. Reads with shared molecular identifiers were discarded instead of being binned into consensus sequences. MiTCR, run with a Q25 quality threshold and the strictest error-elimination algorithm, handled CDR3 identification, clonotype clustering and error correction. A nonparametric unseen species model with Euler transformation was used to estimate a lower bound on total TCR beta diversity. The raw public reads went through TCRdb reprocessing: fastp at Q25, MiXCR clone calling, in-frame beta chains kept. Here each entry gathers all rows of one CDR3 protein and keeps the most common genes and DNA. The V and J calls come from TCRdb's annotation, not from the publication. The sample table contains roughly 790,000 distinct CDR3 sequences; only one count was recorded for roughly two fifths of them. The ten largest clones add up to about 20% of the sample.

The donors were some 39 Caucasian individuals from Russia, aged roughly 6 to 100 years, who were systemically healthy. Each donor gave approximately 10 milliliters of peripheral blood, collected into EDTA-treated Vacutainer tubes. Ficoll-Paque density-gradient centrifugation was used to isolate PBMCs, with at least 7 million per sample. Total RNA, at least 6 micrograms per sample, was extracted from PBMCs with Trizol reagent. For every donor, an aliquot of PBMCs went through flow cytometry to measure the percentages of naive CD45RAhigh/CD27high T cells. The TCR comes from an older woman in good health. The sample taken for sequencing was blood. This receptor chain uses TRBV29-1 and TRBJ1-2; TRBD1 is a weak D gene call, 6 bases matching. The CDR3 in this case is CSVLSEWGGSDYGYTF. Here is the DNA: TGCAGCGTTTTGAGCGAGTGGGGGGGCTCTGACTATGGCTACACCTTC.